What follows describes a single T cell receptor (beta chain). Its target is not known. This entry is derived from a study of T cells in Graves' hyperthyroidism and ophthalmopathy. Looking at the study overall: Peripheral blood was acquired at first diagnosis, ahead of any therapy whatsoever. Study findings and constraints: Researchers found most expanded thyroid clonotypes above 0.001 in blood as well.

Diagnosis of hyperthyroidism was new in patients aged 18 to 65, and its duration was under 2 months. The study collected blood at first hyperthyroidism diagnosis, before any ophthalmopathy symptoms arose. Trimming stripped 6 bases from V and 0 bases from J, with 8 bases between. This CDR3 spans 14 amino acids. Using RNA transcripts as the source, TCR beta CDR3 regions were amplified. HTBI primers drove first-round RT-PCR of the TCR CDR3. TCRdb ran MiXCR on the multiplex PCR reads and lists one entry per CDR3 protein. The data hold 730,000 or so distinct CDR3 sequences, with approximately 18% observed a single time.

The rearrangement joins TRBV12-3 or TRBV12-4 to TRBJ2-2; D ambiguous. The origin of this receptor is a woman aged 45-65 years with Graves' hyperthyroidism that later progressed to Graves' ophthalmopathy. Sequenced sample: blood. The CDR3 nucleotides read TGTGCCAGCAGAAGGGTCTCGAACACCGGGGAGCTGTTTTTT. It encodes CASRRVSNTGELFF.